One and the same sample provided the 24 T cell receptor beta chains below, sequenced in a study of shared clonotypes between healthy human individuals. TCRdb's copy holds only in-frame clones and misses some; the assay was immunoSEQ multiplex PCR. The sample records millions of clones, about 92% being singletons. Sequencing input: naive CD4+ T cells sorted from blood. Subset defined: CD45RA+ positively selected. The receptors here all came from a man in his late teens or twenties in good health.

The chain links TRBV25-1 to TRBJ1-1; possibly TRBD1 for D (6 bases). Per germline, CDR1 MGHDK and CDR2 SYGVNS. The ends were cut back, 6 bases at V and 6 bases at J, with 8 bases in the middle. The CDR3 is 11 residues long. The CDR3 DNA reads TGTGCCAGCAGAAAGGGGGCTGAAGCTTTCTTT. Amino acids: CASRKGAEAFF.

This chain's CDR3 is CASSPRYAKNIQYF. In DNA form, the CDR3 reads TGTGCCAGCAGCCCCCGATACGCCAAAAACATTCAGTACTTC. The chain carries TRBV9 and TRBJ2-4; no clear D gene. V was cut by 4 bases and J by 1 base, with 9 bases left in between. This CDR3 is built from 14 residues. The germline V gene encodes CDR1 SGDLS and CDR2 YYNGEE.

This clone appeared once. The rearrangement links TRBV28 to TRBJ2-5; D uncertain. V lost 7 bases and J 0 bases, leaving 12 bases between the germline ends. Germline V lookup: CDR1 MDHEN, CDR2 SYDVKM. CDR3 length: 14 residues. The CDR3 DNA sequence: TGTGCCAGCACCCCTTCAGAGTACCAAGAGACCCAGTACTTC. This translates into CASTPSEYQETQYF.

The rearrangement uses TRBV14 and TRBJ2-3; TRBD2 aligns across 8 bases. J lost 4 bases, V lost 4 bases, and 4 bases had no gene match. The CDR3 is 14 residues long. Germline CDR1 SGHDN, CDR2 FVKESK. In DNA form, the CDR3 reads TGTGCCAGCAGCCCGCGGGGGGTTGCAGATACGCAGTATTTT. The encoded protein is CASSPRGVADTQYF.

The V gene is TRBV18, the J gene TRBJ1-1; tentative D call: TRBD1 (5 bases). The germline gives CDR1 KGHSH, CDR2 LQKENI. The CDR3 sequence is 13 residues long. Trimming shortened V by 0 bases and J by 10 bases, and 12 bases separated the two germline ends. The CDR3 region has the DNA TGTGCCAGCTCACCACCGGGGGACCCCGGAGCTTTCTTT. It encodes CASSPPGDPGAFF.

This clone has more than one count but fewer than ten. The rearrangement uses TRBV28 and TRBJ2-6; 12 nucleotides agree with TRBD2. Trimming cost V 3 bases and J 0 bases; bases outside gene matches: 3. CDR3 length: 18 amino acids. CDR1 is MDHEN and CDR2 is SYDVKM in the germline V gene. The CDR3 nucleotides read TGTGCCAGCAGTTTTCGACTAGCGGGGGACTCTGGGGCCAACGTCCTGACTTTC. It is translated as CASSFRLAGDSGANVLTF.

The rearrangement uses TRBV5-1 and TRBJ2-2; the D gene is possibly TRBD1 (6 bases). Trimming stripped 1 base from V and 7 bases from J, with 11 bases between. The CDR3 length is 14 residues. CDR1 and CDR2 from the germline V gene are SGHRS and YFSETQ. The CDR3 sequence: CASSLTGMSGELFF. The CDR3 DNA reads TGCGCCAGCAGCTTGACAGGGATGAGCGGGGAGCTGTTTTTT. Drawing the rest from reference TRBV5-1 and TRBJ2-2, the complete variable domain is KAGVTQTPRYLIKTRGQQVTLSCSPISGHRSVSWYQQTPGQGLQFLFEYFSETQRNKGNFPGRFSGRQFSNSRSEMNVSTLELGDSALYLCASSLTGMSGELFFGEGSRLTVL.

This rearrangement joins TRBV19 to TRBJ1-5; 11 bases line up with TRBD1. Germline loops: CDR1 LNHDA, CDR2 SQIVND (reference sequence). The CDR3 is 15 residues long. The V and J ends lost 6 bases and 5 bases, in that order; junction bases with no gene match: 6. The CDR3 DNA follows: TGTGCCAGTAGCCACCCGGACAGGGGGCATCAGCCCCAGCATTTT. Residues: CASSHPDRGHQPQHF.

This clone was seen a handful of times. The chain recombines TRBV11-2 with TRBJ1-1; D unresolved. The CDR3 contains 13 residues. Germline CDR1 is SGHAT and CDR2 is FQNNGV. Trimming stripped 2 bases from V and 4 bases from J, with 8 bases between. The DNA for the CDR3 is TGTGCCAGCAGCTTAAGCCTGGGCACTGAAGCTTTCTTT. The encoded protein is CASSLSLGTEAFF.

The chain combines TRBV6-5 with TRBJ1-1; 7 bases fit TRBD1. Germline V gene lookup returns CDR1 MNHEY and CDR2 SVGAGI. This CDR3 has 15 residues. V lost 2 bases, J lost 1 base, and 4 bases stayed unmatched. CDR3: CASSYLGQQNTEAFF. DNA of the CDR3: TGTGCCAGCAGTTACCTGGGACAGCAGAACACTGAAGCTTTCTTT.

This sequence joins TRBV19 and TRBJ1-1, with 8 bases that match TRBD1. With 5 bases clipped from V and 4 bases from J, the junction kept 9 bases outside the gene matches. Germline V gene sequence: CDR1 LNHDA, CDR2 SQIVND (reference sequence). CDR3 length equals 15 residues. The CDR3 DNA is TGTGCCAGTAGTGGATGGGACAGGATCATCACTGAAGCTTTCTTT. Residues: CASSGWDRIITEAFF. Full variable domain (outside the CDR3, taken from reference TRBV19 and TRBJ1-1): DGGITQSPKYLFRKEGQNVTLSCEQNLNHDAMYWYRQDPGQGLRLIYYSQIVNDFQKGDIAEGYSVSREKKESFPLTVTSAQKNPTAFYLCASSGWDRIITEAFFGQGTRLTVV.

The J gene is TRBJ2-3, the V gene TRBV6-1, with 9 bases aligning to TRBD1. Germline CDR1 MNHNS, CDR2 SASEGT. The V and J ends lost 4 bases and 0 bases, in that order; junction bases with no gene match: 2. The CDR3 covers 15 residues. The CDR3 sequence is CASSAGQGSTDTQYF. Here the CDR3 DNA reads TGTGCCAGCAGTGCGGGACAGGGAAGCACAGATACGCAGTATTTT.

The chain couples TRBV18 to TRBJ2-7, with D possibly being TRBD2 (6 bases). With 6 bases removed from V and 3 bases from J, the gap between germline ends came to 15 bases. Germline CDR1 and CDR2: KGHSH and LQKENI. The CDR3 has 14 amino acids. The CDR3 coding sequence is TGTGCCAGCTCCTTGGGGGGTTTCTACTACGAGCAGTACTTC. Its protein is CASSLGGFYYEQYF.

Here the CDR3 DNA reads TGTGCCAGCAGCGCAGGGGCCGGGGAGCTGTTTTTT. Its translation: CASSAGAGELFF. The rearrangement joins TRBV6-5 to TRBJ2-2; TRBD1 might be the D (6 bases). The germline V and J ends were trimmed by 6 bases and 6 bases, with 8 bases remaining between them. This CDR3 is 12 amino acids long. In germline, CDR1 is MNHEY, CDR2 SVGAGI.

This clone occurred once. This rearrangement joins TRBV30 to TRBJ2-1; the match to TRBD2 covers 8 bases. The germline V gene encodes CDR1 GTSNPN and CDR2 SVGIG (reference sequence). The CDR3 spans 15 residues. Germline trimming cut 0 bases from V and 8 bases from J; bases unmatched to any gene: 9. In DNA, the CDR3 is TGTGCCTGGAGTGTGGGAGCGGGAGTTGGGTATGAGCAGTTCTTC. This sequence encodes CAWSVGAGVGYEQFF.

The CDR3 nucleotides read TGTGCCACCAGCGAGGGAAACTATGGCTACACCTTC. Its protein is CATSEGNYGYTF. The chain links TRBV15 to TRBJ1-2; D gene ambiguous. The CDR3 runs 12 residues. Germline-derived CDR1 and CDR2 are LNHNV and YYDKDF (reference sequence). The germline V and J ends were trimmed by 5 bases and 2 bases, with 6 bases remaining between them.

This chain joins TRBV9 and TRBJ2-3; tentative D call: TRBD2 (7 bases). Trimming took off 7 bases at V and 0 bases at J, with 12 bases between the two ends. The CDR3 consists of 14 residues. Germline lookup yields CDR1 SGDLS and CDR2 YYNGEE. This chain's CDR3 is CASGAGTSTDTQYF. In DNA form, the CDR3 reads TGTGCCAGCGGAGCGGGGACAAGCACAGATACGCAGTATTTT.

The gene calls are TRBV19 and TRBJ2-7, with D perhaps TRBD1 (6 bases). Trimming pared 5 bases from V and 0 bases from J, leaving 14 bases between. The germline V gene has CDR1 LNHDA and CDR2 SQIVND (reference sequence). This CDR3 is 15 amino acids long. The CDR3 spells CASSLTGAFSYEQYF. Here the CDR3 DNA reads TGTGCCAGTAGTCTGACAGGAGCGTTCTCCTACGAGCAGTACTTC.

The gene calls are TRBV6-6 and TRBJ1-5; D is ambiguous. Looked up from germline, CDR1 is MNHNY and CDR2 is SVGAGI (reference sequence). The CDR3 loop spans 13 amino acids. V lost 2 bases to trimming and J lost 4 bases, with 6 bases between them. This CDR3 reads CASSYVDNQPQHF. The CDR3 nucleotides are TGTGCCAGCAGTTACGTGGATAATCAGCCCCAGCATTTT.

V usage is TRBV25-1 and J usage is TRBJ2-7, with D uncertain. Germline values: CDR1 MGHDK, CDR2 SYGVNS. V gave up 3 bases and J gave up 7 bases, with 10 bases separating them. The CDR3 contains 12 residues. CDR3 amino acids: CASSEYSWEQYF. CDR3 nucleotides: TGTGCCAGCAGTGAGTACAGCTGGGAGCAGTACTTC.

The CDR3 region has the DNA TGTGCCAGCAGCTGGGGGGACAGAGCAACTAATGAAAAACTGTTTTTT. Amino acids: CASSWGDRATNEKLFF. This rearrangement joins TRBV7-8 to TRBJ1-4; 7 nucleotides agree with TRBD1. V shed 4 bases and J 0 bases; nucleotides not matched to a gene: 5. Germline V gene lookup returns CDR1 SGHVS and CDR2 FQNEAQ. This CDR3 is 16 amino acids long.

The chain combines TRBV7-8 with TRBJ1-5; D perhaps matches TRBD1 (6 bases). The germline V gene has CDR1 SGHVS and CDR2 FQNEAQ. The CDR3 runs to 15 residues. Trimming left V 1 base short and J 1 base short, with 8 bases between. The CDR3 spells CASSLGGQSNQPQHF. The CDR3 DNA reads as TGTGCCAGCAGCTTAGGAGGACAGAGCAATCAGCCCCAGCATTTT.

This chain joins TRBV5-6 and TRBJ2-7; 8 bases agree with TRBD2. Germline assignment: CDR1 SGHDT and CDR2 YYEEEE. There are 14 residues in the CDR3. The V segment lost 2 bases and the J segment 3 bases; nucleotides outside the gene matches: 4. CDR3 sequence: CASSLLSGVYEQYF. CDR3 bases: TGTGCCAGCAGCTTACTTAGCGGGGTCTACGAGCAGTACTTC.

The chain uses TRBV18 and TRBJ2-2; a possible D gene is TRBD2 (6 bases). The CDR3 has 14 amino acids. The V gene's germline CDR1 is KGHSH and CDR2 LQKENI. V lost 2 bases and J lost 6, with 10 bases in between. The CDR3: CASSPSREAGELFF. CDR3 sequence (DNA): TGTGCCAGCTCACCATCCAGGGAGGCCGGGGAGCTGTTTTTT.